This entry lists 21 T cell receptor beta chains sequenced from one sample in a study of shared clonotypes between healthy human individuals (dated by TCRdb to 2018 to 2020). Library preparation employed the immunoSEQ multiplex PCR assay. Entries here come from immuneACCESS through TCRdb and include only in-frame sequences with V and J called. Some clones fail to appear in such tables; in the studies checked, an unresolved V gene covers under half of the shortfall, and the cause of the remainder is unknown. The sample profile shows hundreds of thousands of clones; around 73% of them were found once. Under 2% of the sample comes from the top ten. Input material: memory CD4+ T cells sorted from blood. What the cell subset or site label conveys for this sample: CD45RA-negative fraction. The receptors were gathered from a woman in her 30s in good health.

A single count supports this clone. The J gene is TRBJ2-3, the V gene TRBV9; D ambiguous. The CDR3 sequence is 14 residues long. Germline values: CDR1 SGDLS, CDR2 YYNGEE. V lost 0 bases and J lost 3, with 8 bases in between. CDR3: CASSVGGVTDTQYF. The CDR3 nucleotides are TGTGCCAGCAGCGTAGGGGGTGTGACAGATACGCAGTATTTT.

V gene TRBV15 combines with J gene TRBJ1-3; the D is unclear. The CDR3 has 13 residues. V lost 5 bases and J lost 0, with 5 bases in between. CDR1 and CDR2 from the germline V gene are LNHNV and YYDKDF (reference sequence). In DNA, the CDR3 is TGTGCCACCAGCGACTACTCTGGAAACACCATATATTTT. This codes for CATSDYSGNTIYF.

This sequence joins TRBV19 and TRBJ2-3; maybe TRBD2 (6 bases). V lost 7 bases to trimming and J lost 5 bases, with 19 bases between them. The CDR3 length is 15 residues. Germline V CDR1 and CDR2: LNHDA, SQIVND (reference sequence). The CDR3 reads CASTLGRGQVDTQYF. DNA for the CDR3: TGTGCCAGTACCCTCGGGCGGGGTCAAGTAGATACGCAGTATTTT.

The J gene is TRBJ1-5, the V gene TRBV7-2; D perhaps matches TRBD1 (5 bases). CDR1 is SGHTA, CDR2 FQGNSA, per germline. The CDR3 runs to 15 residues. V shed 5 bases and J shed 0 bases, with 11 bases lying between them. The CDR3 loop reads CASSPGLNSNQPQHF. CDR3 DNA: TGTGCCAGCAGCCCGGGACTAAATAGCAATCAGCCCCAGCATTTT. The full variable domain, in which reference TRBV7-2 and TRBJ1-5 provide the parts outside the CDR3, is GAGVSQSPSNKVTEKGKDVELRCDPISGHTALYWYRQSLGQGLEFLIYFQGNSAPDKSGLPSDRFSAERTGGSVSTLTIQRTQQEDSAVYLCASSPGLNSNQPQHFGDGTRLSIL.

This clone came up many times. The chain combines TRBV28 with TRBJ2-7, with D unclear. Looked up from germline, CDR1 is MDHEN and CDR2 is SYDVKM. This CDR3 has 12 residues. V gave up 8 bases and J gave up 0 bases, with 8 bases separating them. CDR3 in DNA: TGTGCCAGCTGTAGCCGCTCCTACGAGCAGTACTTC. Its protein product is CASCSRSYEQYF. The full variable domain, completed using reference TRBV28 and TRBJ2-7, is DVKVTQSSRYLVKRTGEKVFLECVQDMDHENMFWYRQDPGLGLRLIYFSYDVKMKEKGDIPEGYSVSREKKERFSLILESASTNQTSMYLCASCSRSYEQYFGPGTRLTVT.

The V and J genes are TRBV11-2 and TRBJ1-1, with unresolved D. This CDR3 has 14 amino acids. Germline values: CDR1 SGHAT, CDR2 FQNNGV. The V end was cut by 1 base, the J end by 0 bases, with 6 bases between. CDR3 loop: CASSLVSMNTEAFF. As DNA, the CDR3 is TGTGCCAGCAGCTTAGTATCCATGAACACTGAAGCTTTCTTT.

This chain links TRBV27 with TRBJ2-3; D gene ambiguous. This CDR3 region has 12 residues. Germline V CDR1 and CDR2: MNHEY, SMNVEV (reference sequence). V dropped 1 base and J dropped 6 bases, with 5 bases sitting between them. CDR3 in amino acids: CASSLFSDTQYF. CDR3 bases: TGTGCCAGCAGTTTATTTTCGGATACGCAGTATTTT.

This clone turned up a few times. The chain joins TRBV5-6 to TRBJ1-2; TRBD1 is a possible D gene (6 bases). V was shortened by 4 bases and J by 4 bases, with 26 bases between the two germline ends. The CDR3 has 18 residues. Germline V CDR1 and CDR2: SGHDT, YYEEEE. DNA of the CDR3: TGTGCCAGCAGCAACAGCAGGATTATGGGGGGCGGGAGCTATGGCTACACCTTC. It codes for CASSNSRIMGGGSYGYTF. The entire variable domain, with the rest obtained from reference TRBV5-6 and TRBJ1-2, is as follows: DAGVTQSPTHLIKTRGQQVTLRCSPKSGHDTVSWYQQALGQGPQFIFQYYEEEERQRGNFPDRFSGHQFPNYSSELNVNALLLGDSALYLCASSNSRIMGGGSYGYTFGSGTRLTVV.

This clone was seen many times. The identical CDR3 is also encoded by other nucleotide sequences in the sample. The chain carries TRBV5-1 and TRBJ1-3; a possible D gene is TRBD1 (6 bases). Trimming removed 0 bases at V and 2 bases at J, with 6 bases between. CDR1 and CDR2 from the germline V gene are SGHRS and YFSETQ. The length of the CDR3 is 14 residues. The CDR3 nucleotides are TGCGCCAGCAGCTTGGGGACAGCTGGAAACACCATATATTTT. This encodes CASSLGTAGNTIYF.

The CDR3 region has the DNA TGTGCCAGTCATATAGACGGACTGGGGGAGCTGTTTTTT. Protein: CASHIDGLGELFF. The rearrangement uses TRBV19 and TRBJ2-2; possibly TRBD2 for D (5 bases). This CDR3 spans 13 amino acids. Germline CDR1 reads LNHDA; CDR2 reads SQIVND (reference sequence). Trimming left V 8 bases short and J 8 bases short, with 15 bases between.

This clone was observed a few times. This chain connects TRBV28 to TRBJ1-4; possible D gene TRBD1, 6 bases. CDR3 length equals 15 residues. CDR1 and CDR2 from the germline V gene are MDHEN and SYDVKM. The V end was cut by 4 bases, the J end by 5 bases, with 14 bases between. The CDR3 coding sequence is TGTGCCAGCAGTTCTAGGACAGTTCCAAATGAAAAACTGTTTTTT. This encodes CASSSRTVPNEKLFF.

V usage is TRBV5-1 and J usage is TRBJ2-2; perhaps TRBD2 as D (5 bases). CDR3 length: 14 amino acids. Germline V gives CDR1 SGHRS, CDR2 YFSETQ. V gave up 3 bases and J gave up 1 base, with 7 bases separating them. CDR3 DNA: TGCGCCAGCAGCTACGGACTGAACACCGGGGAGCTGTTTTTT. Residues: CASSYGLNTGELFF.

This chain connects TRBV30 to TRBJ2-1; D possibly corresponds to TRBD2 (6 bases). CDR1 GTSNPN and CDR2 SVGIG come from the germline V gene (reference sequence). Trimming shortened V by 1 base and J by 3 bases, and 13 bases separated the two germline ends. The CDR3 loop spans 15 amino acids. CDR3 nucleotide sequence: TGTGCCTGGAGTGGCCTAGCGCAGTTCTACAATGAGCAGTTCTTC. The encoded protein is CAWSGLAQFYNEQFF.

The chain combines TRBV2 with TRBJ2-1; 9 bases fit TRBD2. The CDR3 spans 18 residues. CDR1 and CDR2 (germline): SNHLY, FYNNEI. Trimming took 7 bases from V and 15 from J; bases not matched to a gene: 28. The DNA for the CDR3 is TGTGCCAGCAAGGCCCCCGACTATAGCGGGAGTTTTCATACTAGTCCGTTCTTC. This codes for CASKAPDYSGSFHTSPFF.

The chain is built from TRBV4-1 and TRBJ1-3; D remains unclear. The CDR3 is 15 amino acids. Germline assignment: CDR1 MGHRA and CDR2 YSYEKL. V was pared by 0 bases and J by 3 bases, with 9 bases between. This CDR3 reads CASSQDGAGGNTIYF. The CDR3 DNA is TGCGCCAGCAGCCAAGATGGAGCGGGTGGAAACACCATATATTTT.

The CDR3: CASSLGTYSYEQYF. The CDR3 bases are TGTGCCAGCAGTTTAGGCACCTACTCCTACGAGCAGTACTTC. The chain combines TRBV28 with TRBJ2-7, with D uncertain. Between the trimmed V and J ends, which lost 2 bases and 0 bases, there was a span of 8 bases. This CDR3 has 14 residues. Germline CDR1 reads MDHEN; CDR2 reads SYDVKM.

This rearrangement joins TRBV7-6 to TRBJ2-2; perhaps TRBD1 as D (6 bases). CDR3 length equals 15 residues. Trimming pared 1 base from V and 6 bases from J, leaving 12 bases between. Germline assignment: CDR1 SGHVS and CDR2 FNYEAQ. The CDR3 reads CASSLESPGAGELFF. In DNA form, the CDR3 reads TGTGCCAGCAGCTTAGAGAGCCCAGGGGCCGGGGAGCTGTTTTTT.

This clone was recorded only once. At one boundary the junction diverges from the germline segment, which might be a read error. The same CDR3 also results from other DNA sequences found in this sample. The rearrangement links TRBV4-2 to TRBJ1-4; no clear D gene. CDR1 is LGHNA and CDR2 is YNFKEQ in the germline V gene. The CDR3 has 16 amino acids. The DNA of the CDR3 is TGTGCCAGTAGCCAAAAGAGCGCGGGAGGACGTGAAAAACTGTTTTTT. It specifies CASSQKSAGGREKLFF.

The chain has TRBV5-6 and TRBJ2-3; D not resolved. V shed 4 bases and J shed 4 bases, with 4 bases lying between them. The CDR3 runs to 11 residues. Germline assignment: CDR1 SGHDT and CDR2 YYEEEE. CDR3 loop: CASSEADTQYF. In DNA form, the CDR3 reads TGTGCCAGCAGCGAGGCAGATACGCAGTATTTT. The variable domain in full, completed from reference TRBV5-6 and TRBJ2-3, reads DAGVTQSPTHLIKTRGQQVTLRCSPKSGHDTVSWYQQALGQGPQFIFQYYEEEERQRGNFPDRFSGHQFPNYSSELNVNALLLGDSALYLCASSEADTQYFGPGTRLTVL.

In regard to this clone: Additional DNA sequences in this sample encode the identical CDR3. The rearrangement links TRBV5-1 to TRBJ2-7; 7 bases are a match to TRBD2. The germline gives CDR1 SGHRS, CDR2 YFSETQ. V lost 0 bases and J lost 2; bases outside the gene matches: 2. There are 14 residues in the CDR3. The CDR3: CASSLGGTTYEQYF. The DNA of the CDR3 is TGCGCCAGCAGCTTGGGTGGGACTACCTACGAGCAGTACTTC.

This sequence joins TRBV28 and TRBJ2-1; D possibly corresponds to TRBD2 (6 bases). Germline CDR1 is MDHEN and CDR2 is SYDVKM. Trimming took 6 bases from V and 0 from J, leaving 15 bases between them. The CDR3 is 16 amino acids. In DNA form, the CDR3 reads TGTGCCAGCAGCTCCCAGGACGGGAGCTCCTACAATGAGCAGTTCTTC. It translates to CASSSQDGSSYNEQFF.